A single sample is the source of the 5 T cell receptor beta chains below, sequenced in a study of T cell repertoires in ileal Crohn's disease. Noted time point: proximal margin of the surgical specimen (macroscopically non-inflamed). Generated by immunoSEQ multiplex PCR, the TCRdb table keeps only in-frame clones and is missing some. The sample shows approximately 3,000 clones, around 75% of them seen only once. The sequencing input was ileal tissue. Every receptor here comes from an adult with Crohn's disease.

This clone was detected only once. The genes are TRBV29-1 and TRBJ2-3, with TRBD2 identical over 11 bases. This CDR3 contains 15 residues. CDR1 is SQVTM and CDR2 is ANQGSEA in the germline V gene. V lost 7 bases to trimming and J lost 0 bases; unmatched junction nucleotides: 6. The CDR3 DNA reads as TGCAGCGCTGTACTAGCGGGGGCTAGCACAGATACGCAGTATTTT. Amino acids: CSAVLAGASTDTQYF.

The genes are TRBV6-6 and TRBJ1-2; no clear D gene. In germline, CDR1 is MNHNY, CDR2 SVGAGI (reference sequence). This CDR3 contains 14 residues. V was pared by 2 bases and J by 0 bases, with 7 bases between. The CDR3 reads CASSYGNTNYGYTF. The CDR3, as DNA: TGTGCCAGCAGTTACGGCAACACTAACTATGGCTACACCTTC.

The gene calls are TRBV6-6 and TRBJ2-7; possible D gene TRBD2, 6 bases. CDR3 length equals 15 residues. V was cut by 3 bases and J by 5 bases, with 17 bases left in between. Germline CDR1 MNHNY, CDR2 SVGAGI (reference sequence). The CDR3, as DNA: TGTGCCAGCAGTTATCCCGCCCCCGGCGGGAACGAGCAGTACTTC. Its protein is CASSYPAPGGNEQYF.

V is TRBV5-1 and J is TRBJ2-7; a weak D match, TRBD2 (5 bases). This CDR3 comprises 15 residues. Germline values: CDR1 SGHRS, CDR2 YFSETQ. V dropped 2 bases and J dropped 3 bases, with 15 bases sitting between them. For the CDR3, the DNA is TGCGCCAGCAGCTTTTCGACGCCCGGGGACTACGAGCAGTACTTC. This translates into CASSFSTPGDYEQYF. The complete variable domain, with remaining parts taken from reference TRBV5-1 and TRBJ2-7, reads KAGVTQTPRYLIKTRGQQVTLSCSPISGHRSVSWYQQTPGQGLQFLFEYFSETQRNKGNFPGRFSGRQFSNSRSEMNVSTLELGDSALYLCASSFSTPGDYEQYFGPGTRLTVT.

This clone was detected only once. CDR3 residues: CASSQLTGANNEQFF. CDR3 sequence (DNA): TGCGCCAGCAGCCAACTGACAGGAGCCAACAATGAGCAGTTCTTC. V gene TRBV4-3 combines with J gene TRBJ2-1; D is perhaps TRBD1 (6 bases). From germline, CDR1 is LGHNA and CDR2 YSLEER. V dropped 2 bases and J dropped 5 bases, with 13 bases sitting between them. CDR3 size: 15 residues.